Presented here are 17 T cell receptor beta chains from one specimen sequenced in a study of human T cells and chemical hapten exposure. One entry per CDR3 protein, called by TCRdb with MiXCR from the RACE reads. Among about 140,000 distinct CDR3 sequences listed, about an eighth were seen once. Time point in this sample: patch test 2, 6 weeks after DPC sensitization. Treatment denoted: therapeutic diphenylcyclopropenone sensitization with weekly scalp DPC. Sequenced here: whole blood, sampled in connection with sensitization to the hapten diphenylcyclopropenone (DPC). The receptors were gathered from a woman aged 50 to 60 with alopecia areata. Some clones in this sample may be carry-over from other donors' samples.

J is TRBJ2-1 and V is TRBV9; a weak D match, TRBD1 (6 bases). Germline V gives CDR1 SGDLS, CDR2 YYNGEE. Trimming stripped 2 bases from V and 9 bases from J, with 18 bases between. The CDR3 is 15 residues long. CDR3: CASSVHRVGLGEQFF. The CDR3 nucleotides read TGTGCCAGCAGCGTCCACAGGGTTGGCCTCGGTGAGCAGTTCTTC. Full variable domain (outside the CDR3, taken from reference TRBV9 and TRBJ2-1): DSGVTQTPKHLITATGQRVTLRCSPRSGDLSVYWYQQSLDQGLQFLIQYYNGEERAKGNILERFSAQQFPDLHSELNLSSLELGDSALYFCASSVHRVGLGEQFFGPGTRLTVL.

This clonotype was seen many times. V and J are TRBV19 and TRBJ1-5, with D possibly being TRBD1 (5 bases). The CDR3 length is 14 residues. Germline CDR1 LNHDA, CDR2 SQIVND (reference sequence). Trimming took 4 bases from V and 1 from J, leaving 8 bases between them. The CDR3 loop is CASSTGNSNQPQHF. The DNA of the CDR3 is TGTGCCAGTAGTACAGGGAACAGCAATCAGCCCCAGCATTTT.

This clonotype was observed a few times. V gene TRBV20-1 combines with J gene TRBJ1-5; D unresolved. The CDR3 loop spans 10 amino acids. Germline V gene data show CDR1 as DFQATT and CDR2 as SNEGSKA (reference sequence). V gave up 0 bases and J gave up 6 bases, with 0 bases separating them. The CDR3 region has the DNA TGCAGTGCTAGAGATCAGCCCCAGCATTTT. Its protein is CSARDQPQHF.

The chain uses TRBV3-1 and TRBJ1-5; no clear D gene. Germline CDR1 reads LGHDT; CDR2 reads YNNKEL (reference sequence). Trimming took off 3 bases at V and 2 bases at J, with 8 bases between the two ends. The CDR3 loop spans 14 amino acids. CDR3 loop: CASSQGLGNQPQHF. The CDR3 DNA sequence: TGTGCCAGCAGCCAGGGCCTTGGCAATCAGCCCCAGCATTTT.

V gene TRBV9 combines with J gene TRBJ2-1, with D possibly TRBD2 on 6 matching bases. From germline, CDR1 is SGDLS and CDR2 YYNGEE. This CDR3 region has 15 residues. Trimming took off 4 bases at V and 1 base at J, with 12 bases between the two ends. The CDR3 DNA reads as TGTGCCAGCAGCCCGGGACTCGAATCCTACAATGAGCAGTTCTTC. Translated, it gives CASSPGLESYNEQFF.

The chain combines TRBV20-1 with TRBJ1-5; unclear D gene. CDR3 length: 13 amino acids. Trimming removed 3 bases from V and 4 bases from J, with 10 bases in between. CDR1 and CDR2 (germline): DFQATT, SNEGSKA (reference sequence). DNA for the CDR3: TGCAGTGCTAGGGCAGATCCGAATCAGCCCCAGCATTTT. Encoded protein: CSARADPNQPQHF.

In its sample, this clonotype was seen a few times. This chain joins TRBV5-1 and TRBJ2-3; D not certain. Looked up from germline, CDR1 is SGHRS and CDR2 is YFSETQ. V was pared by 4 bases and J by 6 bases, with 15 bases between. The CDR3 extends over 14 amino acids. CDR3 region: CASSPNAALDTQYF. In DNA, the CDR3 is TGCGCCAGCAGCCCCAACGCGGCATTGGATACGCAGTATTTT.

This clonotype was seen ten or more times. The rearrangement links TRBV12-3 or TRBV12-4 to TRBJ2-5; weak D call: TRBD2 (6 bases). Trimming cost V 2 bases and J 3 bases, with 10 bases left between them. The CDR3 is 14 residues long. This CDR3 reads CASSLRVAEETQYF. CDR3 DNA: TGTGCCAGCAGTTTAAGGGTAGCGGAAGAGACCCAGTACTTC.

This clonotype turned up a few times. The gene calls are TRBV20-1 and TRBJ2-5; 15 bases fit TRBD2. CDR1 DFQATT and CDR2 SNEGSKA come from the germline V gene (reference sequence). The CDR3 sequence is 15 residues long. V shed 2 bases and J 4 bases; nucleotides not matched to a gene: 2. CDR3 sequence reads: CSARRTSGRGETQYF. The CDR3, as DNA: TGCAGTGCTAGAAGGACTAGCGGGAGGGGAGAGACCCAGTACTTC.

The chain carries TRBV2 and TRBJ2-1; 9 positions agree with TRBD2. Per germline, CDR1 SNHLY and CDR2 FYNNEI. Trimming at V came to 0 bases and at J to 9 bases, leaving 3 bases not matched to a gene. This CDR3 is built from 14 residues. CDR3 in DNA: TGTGCCAGCAGTGAAGCTAGCGGGAGAGGTGAGCAGTTCTTC. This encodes CASSEASGRGEQFF.

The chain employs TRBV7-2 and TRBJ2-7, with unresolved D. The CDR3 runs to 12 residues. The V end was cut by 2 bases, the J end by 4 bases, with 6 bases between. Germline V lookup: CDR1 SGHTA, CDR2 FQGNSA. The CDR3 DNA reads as TGTGCCAGCAGCTTACTTAATTACGAGCAGTACTTC. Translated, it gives CASSLLNYEQYF.

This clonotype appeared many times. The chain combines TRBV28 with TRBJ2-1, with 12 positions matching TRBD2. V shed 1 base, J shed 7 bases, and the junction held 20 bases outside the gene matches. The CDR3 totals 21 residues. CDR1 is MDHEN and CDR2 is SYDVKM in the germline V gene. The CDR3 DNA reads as TGTGCCAGCAGTTTATCGGGGATTAGGAAGGGCGGACTAGCGGGAAGGAATGAGCAGTTCTTC. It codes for CASSLSGIRKGGLAGRNEQFF.

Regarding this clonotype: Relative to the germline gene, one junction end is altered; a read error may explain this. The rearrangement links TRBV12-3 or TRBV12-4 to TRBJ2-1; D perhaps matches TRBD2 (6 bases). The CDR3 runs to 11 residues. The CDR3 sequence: CASSRDGSKVF. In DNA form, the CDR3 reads TGTGCCAGCAGTAGAGACGGGAGCAAGGTCTTC.

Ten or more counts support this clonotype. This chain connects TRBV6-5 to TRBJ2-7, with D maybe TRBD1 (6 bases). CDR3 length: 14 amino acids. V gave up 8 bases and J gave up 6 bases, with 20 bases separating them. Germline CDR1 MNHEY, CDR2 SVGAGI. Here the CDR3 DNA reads TGTGCCAGCCAAGGGGTCGGGACACCGAGCGAGCAGTACTTC. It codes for CASQGVGTPSEQYF.

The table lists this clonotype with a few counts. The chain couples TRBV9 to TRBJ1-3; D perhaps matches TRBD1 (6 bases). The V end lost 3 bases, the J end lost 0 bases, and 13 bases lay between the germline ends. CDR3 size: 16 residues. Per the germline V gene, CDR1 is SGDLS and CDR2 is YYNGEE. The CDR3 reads CASSGDTIASGNTIYF. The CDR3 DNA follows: TGTGCCAGCAGCGGGGACACTATTGCCTCTGGAAACACCATATATTTT.

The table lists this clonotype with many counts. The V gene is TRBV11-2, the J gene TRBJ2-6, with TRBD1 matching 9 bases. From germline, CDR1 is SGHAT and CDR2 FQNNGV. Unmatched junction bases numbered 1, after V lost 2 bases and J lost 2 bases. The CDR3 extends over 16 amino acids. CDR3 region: CASSLTGGAGANVLTF. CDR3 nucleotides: TGTGCCAGCAGCTTAACAGGGGGCGCTGGGGCCAACGTCCTGACTTTC.

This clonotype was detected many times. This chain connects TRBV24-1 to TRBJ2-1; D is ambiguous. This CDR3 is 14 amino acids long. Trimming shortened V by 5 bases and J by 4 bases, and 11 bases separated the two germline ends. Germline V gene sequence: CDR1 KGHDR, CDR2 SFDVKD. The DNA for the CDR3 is TGTGCCACCAGTGGCCTCGGACGGTACAATGAGCAGTTCTTC. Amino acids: CATSGLGRYNEQFF.